Each of the 5 T cell receptor beta chains below was sequenced from the same sample in a study of T cell repertoires in cytomegalovirus infection. TCRdb re-called the reads through MiXCR, storing one row per CDR3 protein. The table records nearly 450,000 distinct CDR3 sequences, approximately 31% of them present only once. The sample comprised PBMCs. The receptors shown here come from a human donor in good health (CMV status not recorded). Some clones in this sample may be carry-over from other donors' samples.

This clonotype was counted between two and nine times. CDR3 DNA sequence: TGCAGTGCTAGGAGGGCCCGGGACAGGGGAACGGACGAGCAGTACTTC. This encodes CSARRARDRGTDEQYF. The chain combines TRBV20-1 with TRBJ2-7, with 10 bases matching TRBD1. The CDR3 covers 16 residues. Germline V CDR1 and CDR2: DFQATT, SNEGSKA (reference sequence). The trim removed 3 bases at V and 5 bases at J, leaving 13 bases unmatched.

The V and J genes are TRBV4-1 and TRBJ1-2, with a weak D call TRBD1 (6 bases). This CDR3 is 16 amino acids long. V was trimmed by 0 bases and J by 0 bases, leaving 11 bases between them. The V gene's germline CDR1 is MGHRA and CDR2 YSYEKL. CDR3 coding DNA: TGCGCCAGCAGCCAAGATTCGGACAGAACTAACTATGGCTACACCTTC. Protein product: CASSQDSDRTNYGYTF.

The chain joins TRBV20-1 to TRBJ1-5; D is unclear. Per germline, CDR1 DFQATT and CDR2 SNEGSKA (reference sequence). Trimming took off 4 bases at V and 2 bases at J, with 18 bases between the two ends. This CDR3 has 16 residues. The DNA for the CDR3 is TGCAGTGCTACCCGGCCCCACGGGGTGGGCAATCAGCCCCAGCATTTT. Residues: CSATRPHGVGNQPQHF.

The CDR3 region has the DNA TGTGCCAGCAGCCATGACAGGGGGACGAGGACTGAAGCTTTCTTT. Its protein product is CASSHDRGTRTEAFF. J is TRBJ1-1 and V is TRBV7-2, with 9 bases that match TRBD1. Per germline, CDR1 SGHTA and CDR2 FQGNSA. CDR3 length: 15 amino acids. Trimming at V came to 5 bases and at J to 5 bases, leaving 9 bases not matched to a gene.

In this sample, this clonotype turned up a few times. The V and J genes are TRBV20-1 and TRBJ1-6; weak D call: TRBD1 (5 bases). Trimming removed 3 bases at V and 13 bases at J, with 19 bases between. The CDR3 runs 14 residues. CDR1 DFQATT and CDR2 SNEGSKA come from the germline V gene (reference sequence). The CDR3 DNA reads TGCAGTGCTAGTTTAGGACGGCTGGACAATCCCCTCCACTTT. It translates to CSASLGRLDNPLHF.